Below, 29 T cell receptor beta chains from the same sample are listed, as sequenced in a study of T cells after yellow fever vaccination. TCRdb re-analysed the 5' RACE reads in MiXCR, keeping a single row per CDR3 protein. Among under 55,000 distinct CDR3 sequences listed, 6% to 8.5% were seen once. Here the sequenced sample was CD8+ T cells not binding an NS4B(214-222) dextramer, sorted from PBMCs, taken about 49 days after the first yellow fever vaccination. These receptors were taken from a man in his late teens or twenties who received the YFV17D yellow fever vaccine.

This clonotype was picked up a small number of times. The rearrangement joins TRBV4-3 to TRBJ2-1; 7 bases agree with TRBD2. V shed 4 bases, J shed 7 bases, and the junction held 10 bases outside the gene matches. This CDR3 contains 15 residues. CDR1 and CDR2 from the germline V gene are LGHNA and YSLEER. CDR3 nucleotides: TGCGCCAGCAGCCCTGGCGGGGGAGAGTTAAATGAGCAGTTCTTC. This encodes CASSPGGGELNEQFF.

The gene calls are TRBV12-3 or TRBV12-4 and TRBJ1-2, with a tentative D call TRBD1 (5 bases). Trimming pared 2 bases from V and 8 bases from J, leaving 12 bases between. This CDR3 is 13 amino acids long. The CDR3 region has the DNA TGTGCCAGCAGTTTAACCCCCAGGGAAGGCTACACCTTC. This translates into CASSLTPREGYTF.

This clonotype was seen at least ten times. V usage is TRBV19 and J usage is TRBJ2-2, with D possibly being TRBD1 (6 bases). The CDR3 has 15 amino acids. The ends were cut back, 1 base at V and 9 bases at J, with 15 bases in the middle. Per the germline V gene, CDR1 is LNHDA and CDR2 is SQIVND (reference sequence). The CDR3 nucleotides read TGTGCCAGTAGTATAGTGCAGGGGTGGAGAAGGGAGCTGTTTTTT. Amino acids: CASSIVQGWRRELFF.

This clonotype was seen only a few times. CDR3 sequence: CASSLGESSSGETQYF. CDR3 bases: TGTGCCAGCAGCTTAGGAGAATCTAGCTCCGGGGAGACCCAGTACTTC. V and J are TRBV7-2 and TRBJ2-5, with TRBD2 as a possible D gene (5 bases). V was clipped by 1 base and J by 5 bases, with 17 bases between them. The germline V gene encodes CDR1 SGHTA and CDR2 FQGNSA. There are 16 residues in the CDR3.

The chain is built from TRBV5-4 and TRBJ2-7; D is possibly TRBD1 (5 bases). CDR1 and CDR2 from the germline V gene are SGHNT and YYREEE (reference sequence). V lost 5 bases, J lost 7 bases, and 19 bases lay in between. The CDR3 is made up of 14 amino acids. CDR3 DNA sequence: TGTGCCAGCAGAACTTGGGGCCTACACAGGGAGCAGTACTTC. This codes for CASRTWGLHREQYF. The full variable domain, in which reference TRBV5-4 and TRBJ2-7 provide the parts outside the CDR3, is ETGVTQSPTHLIKTRGQQVTLRCSSQSGHNTVSWYQQALGQGPQFIFQYYREEENGRGNFPPRFSGLQFPNYSSELNVNALELDDSALYLCASRTWGLHREQYFGPGTRLTVT.

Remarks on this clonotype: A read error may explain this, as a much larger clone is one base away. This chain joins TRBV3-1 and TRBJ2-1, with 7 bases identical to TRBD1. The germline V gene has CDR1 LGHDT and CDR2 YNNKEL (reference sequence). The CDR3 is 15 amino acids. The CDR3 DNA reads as TGTTCCAGCAGCCAAGATCTGGGCAGGGGGAATGAGCAGTTCTTC. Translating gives CSSSQDLGRGNEQFF.

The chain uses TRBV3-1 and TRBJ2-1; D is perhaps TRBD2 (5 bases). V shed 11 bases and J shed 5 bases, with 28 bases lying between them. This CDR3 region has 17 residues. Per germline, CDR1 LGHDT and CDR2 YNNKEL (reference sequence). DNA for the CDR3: TGTGCCTTCAGCCCTCCGCGCGGCGTTCGGAGGAACAATGAGCAGTTCTTC. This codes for CAFSPPRGVRRNNEQFF.

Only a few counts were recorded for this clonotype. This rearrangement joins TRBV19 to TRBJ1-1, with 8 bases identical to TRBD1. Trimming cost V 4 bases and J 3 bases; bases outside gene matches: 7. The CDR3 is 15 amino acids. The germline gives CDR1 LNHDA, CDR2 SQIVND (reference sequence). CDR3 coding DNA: TGTGCCAGTAGTAACCCAGACAGGGGTCACACTGAAGCTTTCTTT. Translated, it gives CASSNPDRGHTEAFF. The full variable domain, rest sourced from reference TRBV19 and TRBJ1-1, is DGGITQSPKYLFRKEGQNVTLSCEQNLNHDAMYWYRQDPGQGLRLIYYSQIVNDFQKGDIAEGYSVSREKKESFPLTVTSAQKNPTAFYLCASSNPDRGHTEAFFGQGTRLTVV.

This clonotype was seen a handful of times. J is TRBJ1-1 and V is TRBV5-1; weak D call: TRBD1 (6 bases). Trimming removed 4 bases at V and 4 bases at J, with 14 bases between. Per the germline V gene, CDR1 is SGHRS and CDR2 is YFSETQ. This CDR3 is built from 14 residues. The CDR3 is CASSPTGGATEAFF. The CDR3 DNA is TGCGCCAGCAGCCCTACGGGGGGGGCCACTGAAGCTTTCTTT. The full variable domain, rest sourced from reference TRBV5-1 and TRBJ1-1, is KAGVTQTPRYLIKTRGQQVTLSCSPISGHRSVSWYQQTPGQGLQFLFEYFSETQRNKGNFPGRFSGRQFSNSRSEMNVSTLELGDSALYLCASSPTGGATEAFFGQGTRLTVV.

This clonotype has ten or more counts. CDR3 amino acids: CASSQVDYNEQFF. CDR3 sequence (DNA): TGTGCCAGCAGCCAGGTGGATTACAATGAGCAGTTCTTC. This chain connects TRBV3-1 to TRBJ2-1; D gene uncertain. V lost 3 bases and J 4 bases, leaving 7 bases between the germline ends. Germline CDR1 reads LGHDT; CDR2 reads YNNKEL (reference sequence). The CDR3 length is 13 residues.

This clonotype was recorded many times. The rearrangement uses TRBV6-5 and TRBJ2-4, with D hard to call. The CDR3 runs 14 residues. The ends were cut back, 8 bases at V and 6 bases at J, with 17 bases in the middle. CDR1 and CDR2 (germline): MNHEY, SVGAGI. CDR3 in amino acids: CASRPPGPSNIQYF. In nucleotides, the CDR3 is TGTGCCAGCCGACCCCCCGGGCCCTCAAACATTCAGTACTTC.

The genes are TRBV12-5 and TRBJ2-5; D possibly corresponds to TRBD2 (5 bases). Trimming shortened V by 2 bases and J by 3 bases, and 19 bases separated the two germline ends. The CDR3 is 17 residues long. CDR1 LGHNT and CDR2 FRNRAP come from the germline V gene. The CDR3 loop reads CASGLIGEHSSEETQYF. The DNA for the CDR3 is TGTGCTAGTGGTTTGATCGGGGAACACAGCTCCGAAGAGACCCAGTACTTC.

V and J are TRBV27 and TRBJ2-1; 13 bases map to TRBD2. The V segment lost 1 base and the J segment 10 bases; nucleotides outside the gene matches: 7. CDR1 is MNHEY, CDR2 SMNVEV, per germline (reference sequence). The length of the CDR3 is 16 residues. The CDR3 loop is CASSLLLAGGVGEQFF. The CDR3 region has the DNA TGTGCCAGCAGTTTATTACTAGCGGGGGGGGTTGGGGAGCAGTTCTTC.

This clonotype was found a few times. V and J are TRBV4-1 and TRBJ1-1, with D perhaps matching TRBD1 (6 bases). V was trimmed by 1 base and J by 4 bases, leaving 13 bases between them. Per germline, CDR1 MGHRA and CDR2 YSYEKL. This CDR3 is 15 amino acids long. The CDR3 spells CASSQGPRGFTEAFF. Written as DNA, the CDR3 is TGCGCCAGCAGCCAAGGTCCCAGGGGTTTCACTGAAGCTTTCTTT.

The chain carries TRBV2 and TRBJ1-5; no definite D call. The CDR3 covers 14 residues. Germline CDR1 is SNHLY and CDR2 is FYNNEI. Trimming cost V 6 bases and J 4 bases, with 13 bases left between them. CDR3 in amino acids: CASRIWADNQPQHF. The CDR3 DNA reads TGTGCCAGCAGAATTTGGGCAGATAATCAGCCCCAGCATTTT.

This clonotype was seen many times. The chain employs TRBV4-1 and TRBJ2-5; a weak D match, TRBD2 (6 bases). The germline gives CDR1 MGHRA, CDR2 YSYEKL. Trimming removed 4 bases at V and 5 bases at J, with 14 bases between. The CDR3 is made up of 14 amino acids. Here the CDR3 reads CASSPLAIPETQYF. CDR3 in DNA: TGCGCCAGCAGCCCGCTAGCGATTCCGGAGACCCAGTACTTC.

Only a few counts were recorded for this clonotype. The CDR3 DNA follows: TGTGCCAGCACCCTAGATTCGAGGGGACAGGACACCGGGGAGCTGTTTTTT. Protein sequence: CASTLDSRGQDTGELFF. The chain links TRBV7-8 to TRBJ2-2, with 8 bases lining up with TRBD1. The CDR3 has 17 amino acids. Germline CDR1 is SGHVS and CDR2 is FQNEAQ. Trimming removed 7 bases from V and 3 bases from J; junction bases left unmatched: 13.

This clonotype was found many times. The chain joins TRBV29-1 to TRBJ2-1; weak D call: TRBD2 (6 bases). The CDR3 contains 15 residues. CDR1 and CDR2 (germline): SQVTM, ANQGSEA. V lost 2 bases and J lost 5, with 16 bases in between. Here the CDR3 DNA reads TGCAGCGTTGAACCCAGTTTAGCGGTAAACAATGAGCAGTTCTTC. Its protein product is CSVEPSLAVNNEQFF.

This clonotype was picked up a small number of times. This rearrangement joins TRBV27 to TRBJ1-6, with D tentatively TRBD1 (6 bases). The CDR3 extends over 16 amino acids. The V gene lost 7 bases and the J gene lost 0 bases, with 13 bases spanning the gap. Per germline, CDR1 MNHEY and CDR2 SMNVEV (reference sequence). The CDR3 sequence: CASTYRVFSYNSPLHF. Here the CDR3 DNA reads TGTGCCAGCACTTACAGGGTCTTCTCCTATAATTCACCCCTCCACTTT.

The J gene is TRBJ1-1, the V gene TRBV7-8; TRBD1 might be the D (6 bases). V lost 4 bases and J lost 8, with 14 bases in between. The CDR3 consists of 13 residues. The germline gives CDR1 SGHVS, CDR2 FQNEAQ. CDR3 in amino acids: CASSSGARTEAFF. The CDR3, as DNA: TGTGCCAGCAGCTCAGGGGCCCGGACGGAAGCTTTCTTT. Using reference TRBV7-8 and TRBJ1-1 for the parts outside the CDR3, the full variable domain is GAGVSQSPRYKVAKRGQDVALRCDPISGHVSLFWYQQALGQGPEFLTYFQNEAQLDKSGLPSDRFFAERPEGSVSTLKIQRTQQEDSAVYLCASSSGARTEAFFGQGTRLTVV.

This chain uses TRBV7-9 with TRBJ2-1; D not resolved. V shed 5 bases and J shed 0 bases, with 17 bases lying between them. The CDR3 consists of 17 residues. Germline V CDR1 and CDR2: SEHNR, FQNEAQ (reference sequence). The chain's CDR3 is CASSLPLGLGSYNEQFF. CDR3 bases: TGTGCCAGCAGCCTTCCCTTAGGGTTGGGCTCCTACAATGAGCAGTTCTTC.

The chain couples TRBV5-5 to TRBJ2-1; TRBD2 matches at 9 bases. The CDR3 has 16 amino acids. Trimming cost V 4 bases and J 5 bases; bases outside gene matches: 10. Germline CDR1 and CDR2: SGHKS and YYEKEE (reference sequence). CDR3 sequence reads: CASSNTRLAENNEQFF. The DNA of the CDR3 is TGTGCCAGCAGCAACACCCGACTAGCGGAGAACAATGAGCAGTTCTTC. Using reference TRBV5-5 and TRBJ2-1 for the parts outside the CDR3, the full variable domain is DAGVTQSPTHLIKTRGQQVTLRCSPISGHKSVSWYQQVLGQGPQFIFQYYEKEERGRGNFPDRFSARQFPNYSSELNVNALLLGDSALYLCASSNTRLAENNEQFFGPGTRLTVL.

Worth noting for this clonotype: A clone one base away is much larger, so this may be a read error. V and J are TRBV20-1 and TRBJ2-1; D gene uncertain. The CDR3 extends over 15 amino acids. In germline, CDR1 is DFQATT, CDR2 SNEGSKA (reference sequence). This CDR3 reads CSARGSLISANDQFF. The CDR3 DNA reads TGCAGTGCTAGAGGGTCGCTCATCTCAGCAAATGACCAGTTCTTC.

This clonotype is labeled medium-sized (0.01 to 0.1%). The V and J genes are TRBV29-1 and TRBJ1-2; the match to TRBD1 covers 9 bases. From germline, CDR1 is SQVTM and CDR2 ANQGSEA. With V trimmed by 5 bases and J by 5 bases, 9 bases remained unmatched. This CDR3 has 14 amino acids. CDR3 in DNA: TGCAGCGTTTACCCTCTAGGACAGGGGTATGGCTACACCTTC. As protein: CSVYPLGQGYGYTF.

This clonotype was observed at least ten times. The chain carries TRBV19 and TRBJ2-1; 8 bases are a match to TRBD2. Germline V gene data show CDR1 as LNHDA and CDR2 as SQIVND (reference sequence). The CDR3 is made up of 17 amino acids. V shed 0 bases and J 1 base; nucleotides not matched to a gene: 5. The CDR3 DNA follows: TGTGCCAGTAGTATAGAGATAGCGGGGCTATCCTACAATGAGCAGTTCTTC. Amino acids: CASSIEIAGLSYNEQFF. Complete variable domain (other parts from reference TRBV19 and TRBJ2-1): DGGITQSPKYLFRKEGQNVTLSCEQNLNHDAMYWYRQDPGQGLRLIYYSQIVNDFQKGDIAEGYSVSREKKESFPLTVTSAQKNPTAFYLCASSIEIAGLSYNEQFFGPGTRLTVL.

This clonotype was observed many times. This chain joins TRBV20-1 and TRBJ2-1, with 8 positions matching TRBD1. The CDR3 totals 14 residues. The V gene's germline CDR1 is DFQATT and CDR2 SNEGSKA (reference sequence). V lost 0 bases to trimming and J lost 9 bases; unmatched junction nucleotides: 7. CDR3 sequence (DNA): TGCAGTGCTAGAGAGGACAGGGTCGAGCTTGAGCAGTTCTTC. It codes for CSAREDRVELEQFF.

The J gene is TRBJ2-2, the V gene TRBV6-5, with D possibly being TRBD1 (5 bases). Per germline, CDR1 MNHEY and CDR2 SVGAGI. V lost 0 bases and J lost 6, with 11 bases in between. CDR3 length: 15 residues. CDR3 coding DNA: TGTGCCAGCAGTTACTCGACCAGGGCGGCCGGGGAGCTGTTTTTT. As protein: CASSYSTRAAGELFF.

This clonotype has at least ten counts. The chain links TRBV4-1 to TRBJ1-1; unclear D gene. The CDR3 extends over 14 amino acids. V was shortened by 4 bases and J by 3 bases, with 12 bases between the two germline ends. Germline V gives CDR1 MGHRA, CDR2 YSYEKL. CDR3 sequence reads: CASSPNRQDTEAFF. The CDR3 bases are TGCGCCAGCAGCCCAAACCGACAAGACACTGAAGCTTTCTTT.

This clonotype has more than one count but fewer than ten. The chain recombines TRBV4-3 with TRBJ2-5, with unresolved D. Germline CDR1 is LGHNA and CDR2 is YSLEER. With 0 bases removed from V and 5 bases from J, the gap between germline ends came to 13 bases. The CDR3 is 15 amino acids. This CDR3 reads CASSQEGSDAETQYF. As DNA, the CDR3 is TGCGCCAGCAGCCAAGAGGGGTCAGATGCGGAGACCCAGTACTTC.